One T cell receptor beta chain is described in this entry. As handled by the study authors: From reference gene primer amplification, estimates of nucleated cell counts were derived. Sequenced by immunoSEQ multiplex PCR; TCRdb stores in-frame clones only, minus some. V and J calls and clone size are given by that table; D and trimming were obtained from the DNA. Of 300,000 to 350,000 clones listed, around 89% were seen once; the top ten hold roughly 4.3%. The study recruited people aged about 18 to 89 years across around 24 US areas. Participant-reported clinical history was the basis for cohort assignment. This sample is drawn from a study of blood T cell repertoires in COVID-19. Study in general: The origin of the acute and convalescent COVID-19 samples was the United States, Italy and Spain.

Germline V gives CDR1 SNHLY, CDR2 FYNNEI. The ends lost 7 bases at V and 4 bases at J; junction bases unmatched: 22. The CDR3 is made up of 19 amino acids. This clonotype was obtained from a woman younger than 35 with acute COVID-19. This chain connects TRBV2 to TRBJ1-3, with 7 positions matching TRBD1. Material for sequencing was PBMCs or T cells enriched from blood (not recorded which). The CDR3 here is CASKEQRQGTFLVGNTIYF. In DNA form, the CDR3 reads TGTGCCAGCAAAGAGCAAAGACAGGGAACCTTCCTGGTAGGAAACACCATATATTTT.